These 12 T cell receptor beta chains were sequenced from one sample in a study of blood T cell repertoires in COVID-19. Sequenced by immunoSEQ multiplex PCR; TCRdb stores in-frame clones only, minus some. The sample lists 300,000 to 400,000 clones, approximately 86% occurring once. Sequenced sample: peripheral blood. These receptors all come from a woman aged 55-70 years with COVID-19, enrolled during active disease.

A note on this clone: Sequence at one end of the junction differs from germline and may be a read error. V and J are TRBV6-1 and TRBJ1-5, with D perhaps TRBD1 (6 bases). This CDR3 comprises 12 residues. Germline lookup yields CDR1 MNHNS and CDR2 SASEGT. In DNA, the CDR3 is TGTGCCAGCAGTGAAGGGGGGCCCAGATGTGATTTT. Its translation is CASSEGGPRCDF.

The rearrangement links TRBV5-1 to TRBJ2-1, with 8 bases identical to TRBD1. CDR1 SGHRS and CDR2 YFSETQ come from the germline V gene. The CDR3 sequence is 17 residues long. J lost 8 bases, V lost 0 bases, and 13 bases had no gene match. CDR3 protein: CASSLGPQGAGYDEQFF. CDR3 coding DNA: TGCGCCAGCAGCTTGGGGCCCCAGGGGGCGGGATACGATGAGCAGTTCTTC.

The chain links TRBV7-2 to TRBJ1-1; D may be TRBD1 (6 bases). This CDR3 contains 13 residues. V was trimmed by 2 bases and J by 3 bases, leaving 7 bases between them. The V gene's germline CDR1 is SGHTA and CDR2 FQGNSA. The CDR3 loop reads CASSLQGYTEAFF. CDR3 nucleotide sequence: TGTGCCAGCAGCTTACAGGGGTACACTGAAGCTTTCTTT.

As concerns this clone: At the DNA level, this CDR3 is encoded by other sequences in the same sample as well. Here the CDR3 DNA reads TGTGCCAGCAGTCCGACAGTGAACTATGGCTACACCTTC. Encoded protein: CASSPTVNYGYTF. The chain carries TRBV12-3 or TRBV12-4 and TRBJ1-2; tentatively, D is TRBD1 (5 bases). Trimming cost V 5 bases and J 2 bases, with 9 bases left between them. This CDR3 is 13 amino acids long.

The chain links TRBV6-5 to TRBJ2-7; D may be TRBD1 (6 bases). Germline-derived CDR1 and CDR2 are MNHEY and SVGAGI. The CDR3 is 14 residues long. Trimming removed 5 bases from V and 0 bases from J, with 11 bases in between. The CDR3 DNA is TGTGCCAGCAGTCGGACAGAACACTCCTACGAGCAGTACTTC. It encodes CASSRTEHSYEQYF.

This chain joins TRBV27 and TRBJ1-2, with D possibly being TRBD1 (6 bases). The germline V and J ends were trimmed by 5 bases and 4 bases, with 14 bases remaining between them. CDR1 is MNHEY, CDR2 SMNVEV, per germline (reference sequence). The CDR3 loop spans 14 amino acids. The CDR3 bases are TGTGCCAGCAGTCGAAGGGGGGGCTTCTATGGCTACACCTTC. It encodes CASSRRGGFYGYTF.

CDR3 loop: CARSSRTQGATEAFF. The CDR3, as DNA: TGTGCCAGAAGCTCCAGAACCCAGGGGGCCACTGAAGCTTTCTTT. The chain combines TRBV7-5 with TRBJ1-1; the D call in the table, TRBD1, was not verified against the DNA. TRBV7-5 is labeled a pseudogene. This CDR3 region has 15 residues.

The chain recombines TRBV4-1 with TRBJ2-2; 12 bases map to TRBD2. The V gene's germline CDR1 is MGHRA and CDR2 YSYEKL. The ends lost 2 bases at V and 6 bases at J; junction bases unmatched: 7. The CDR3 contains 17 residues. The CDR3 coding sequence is TGCGCCAGCAGCCAATGGCTAGCGGGGGGGCCGCCCGGGGAGCTGTTTTTT. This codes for CASSQWLAGGPPGELFF.

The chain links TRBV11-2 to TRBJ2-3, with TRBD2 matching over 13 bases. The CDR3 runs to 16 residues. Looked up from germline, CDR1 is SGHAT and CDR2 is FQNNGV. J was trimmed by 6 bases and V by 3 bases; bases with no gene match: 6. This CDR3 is CASSLDGTSGADTQYF. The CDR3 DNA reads TGTGCCAGCAGCTTGGATGGGACTAGCGGGGCGGATACGCAGTATTTT. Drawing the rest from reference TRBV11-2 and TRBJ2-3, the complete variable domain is EAGVAQSPRYKIIEKRQSVAFWCNPISGHATLYWYQQILGQGPKLLIQFQNNGVVDDSQLPKDRFSAERLKGVDSTLKIQPAKLEDSAVYLCASSLDGTSGADTQYFGPGTRLTVL.

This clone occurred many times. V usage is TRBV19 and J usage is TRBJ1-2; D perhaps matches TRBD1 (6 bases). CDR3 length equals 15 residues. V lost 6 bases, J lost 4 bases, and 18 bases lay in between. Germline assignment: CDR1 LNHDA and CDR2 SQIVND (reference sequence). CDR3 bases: TGTGCCAGTAGCCAGACAGAAATCAGGGGCTATGGCTACACCTTC. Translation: CASSQTEIRGYGYTF.

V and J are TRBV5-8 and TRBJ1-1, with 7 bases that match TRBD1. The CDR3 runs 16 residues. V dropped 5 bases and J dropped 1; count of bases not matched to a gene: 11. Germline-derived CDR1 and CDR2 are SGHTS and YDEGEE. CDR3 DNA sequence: TGTGCCAGCAGTTTTTGGACAGGACTACCGAACACTGAAGCTTTCTTT. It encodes CASSFWTGLPNTEAFF. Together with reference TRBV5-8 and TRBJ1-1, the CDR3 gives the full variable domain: EAGVTQSPTHLIKTRGQQATLRCSPISGHTSVYWYQQALGLGLQFLLWYDEGEERNRGNFPPRFSGRQFPNYSSELNVNALELEDSALYLCASSFWTGLPNTEAFFGQGTRLTVV.

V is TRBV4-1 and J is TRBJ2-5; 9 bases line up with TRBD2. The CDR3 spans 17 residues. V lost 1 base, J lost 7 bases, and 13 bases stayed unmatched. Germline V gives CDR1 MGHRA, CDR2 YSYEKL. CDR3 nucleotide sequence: TGCGCCAGCAGCCAAGGGTCGTCTAGCGGGGACTCGCGGACCCAGTACTTC. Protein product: CASSQGSSSGDSRTQYF.